This passage covers 27 T cell receptor beta chains from one sample sequenced in a study of blood T cell repertoires in COVID-19. Profiling relied on immunoSEQ multiplex PCR, and the TCRdb table lists in-frame clones only, not all of them. The sample has 40,000 to 45,000 clones; 76% are singletons. The sample was peripheral blood. These receptors originate from a man older than 75 with acute or convalescent COVID-19.

This chain connects TRBV28 to TRBJ2-7; D is possibly TRBD2 (6 bases). The CDR3 runs 16 residues. Trimming stripped 2 bases from V and 0 bases from J, with 14 bases between. CDR1 is MDHEN and CDR2 is SYDVKM in the germline V gene. The CDR3 DNA follows: TGTGCCAGCAGTTTAGAAGGCGGGGATGTCTCCTACGAGCAGTACTTC. It is translated as CASSLEGGDVSYEQYF.

The V call is TRBV5-5, the J call TRBJ1-1; D not resolved. CDR3 length equals 15 residues. Per the germline V gene, CDR1 is SGHKS and CDR2 is YYEKEE (reference sequence). V lost 4 bases, J lost 4 bases, and 17 bases lay in between. CDR3 loop: CASSLLPRGGTEAFF. DNA for the CDR3: TGTGCCAGCAGCCTCCTCCCGCGGGGTGGCACTGAAGCTTTCTTT.

The gene calls are TRBV9 and TRBJ1-3, with D unclear. CDR3 length equals 13 residues. Germline CDR1 SGDLS, CDR2 YYNGEE. V was pared by 4 bases and J by 2 bases, with 7 bases between. The CDR3 DNA follows: TGTGCCAGCAGCCCGGGGACTGGAAACACCATATATTTT. This codes for CASSPGTGNTIYF.

This clone was seen more than once but under ten times. This chain uses TRBV19 with TRBJ1-5; 7 bases line up with TRBD1. V dropped 4 bases and J dropped 3; count of bases not matched to a gene: 9. Germline V lookup: CDR1 LNHDA, CDR2 SQIVND (reference sequence). The CDR3 length is 16 residues. The CDR3 DNA sequence: TGTGCCAGTAGTAACATTGACAGGGTGATCAATCAGCCCCAGCATTTT. Amino acids: CASSNIDRVINQPQHF.

The chain recombines TRBV9 with TRBJ1-1, with TRBD1 matching over 7 bases. Germline V gene data show CDR1 as SGDLS and CDR2 as YYNGEE. The trim removed 3 bases at V and 8 bases at J, leaving 10 bases unmatched. This CDR3 spans 14 amino acids. As DNA, the CDR3 is TGTGCCAGCAGCGAGTCCCCGCAGGGGGGAGAAGCTTTCTTT. Protein: CASSESPQGGEAFF.

This chain links TRBV6-1 with TRBJ1-2, with TRBD1 matching 7 bases. Trimming took 2 bases from V and 4 from J; bases not matched to a gene: 13. CDR3 length: 17 residues. Germline V gene sequence: CDR1 MNHNS, CDR2 SASEGT. The CDR3 reads CASSETATGEILYGYTF. In DNA, the CDR3 is TGTGCCAGCAGTGAAACGGCCACAGGGGAGATCCTCTATGGCTACACCTTC.

V gene TRBV30 combines with J gene TRBJ2-6, with 7 bases identical to TRBD2. Germline V lookup: CDR1 GTSNPN, CDR2 SVGIG (reference sequence). The CDR3 runs 16 residues. Unmatched junction bases numbered 6, after V lost 4 bases and J lost 0 bases. In nucleotides, the CDR3 is TGTGCCTGGATGCGGGGAGGGCCCTCTGGGGCCAACGTCCTGACTTTC. This translates into CAWMRGGPSGANVLTF.

The chain is built from TRBV5-1 and TRBJ1-1; D perhaps matches TRBD1 (5 bases). The CDR3 covers 14 residues. V lost 0 bases and J 11 bases, leaving 17 bases between the germline ends. The V gene's germline CDR1 is SGHRS and CDR2 YFSETQ. The chain's CDR3 is CASSLEGLDRSAFF. The DNA of the CDR3 is TGCGCCAGCAGCTTGGAGGGGCTGGACCGGTCGGCTTTCTTT.

The V call is TRBV24-1, the J call TRBJ2-5, with 8 bases aligning to TRBD1. With 4 bases clipped from V and 2 bases from J, the junction kept 8 bases outside the gene matches. Germline values: CDR1 KGHDR, CDR2 SFDVKD. The CDR3 length is 16 residues. CDR3 bases: TGTGCCACCAGTGAAGTTACCGGGACAGGACAAGAGACCCAGTACTTC. The encoded protein is CATSEVTGTGQETQYF.

This clone was counted between two and nine times. The chain carries TRBV7-6 and TRBJ2-2; D is ambiguous. CDR1 SGHVS and CDR2 FNYEAQ come from the germline V gene. This CDR3 comprises 14 residues. Between the trimmed V and J ends, which lost 5 bases and 3 bases, there was a span of 10 bases. The CDR3 reads CASSRNTYTGELFF. The CDR3 DNA follows: TGTGCCAGCAGCCGCAACACATACACCGGGGAGCTGTTTTTT.

The J gene is TRBJ1-3, the V gene TRBV7-2, with unresolved D. The germline V gene encodes CDR1 SGHTA and CDR2 FQGNSA. V was cut by 7 bases and J by 4 bases, with 11 bases left in between. The CDR3 runs to 13 residues. The CDR3 region has the DNA TGTGCCAGCACCTCGAGGTTGGGAAACACCATATATTTT. This translates into CASTSRLGNTIYF.

This chain uses TRBV2 with TRBJ1-1; the D gene is possibly TRBD1 (5 bases). V was clipped by 5 bases and J by 4 bases, with 8 bases between them. Germline V gene sequence: CDR1 SNHLY, CDR2 FYNNEI. The CDR3 runs to 12 residues. The CDR3 spells CASSIRGTEAFF. The CDR3 nucleotides read TGTGCCAGCAGTATTAGGGGCACTGAAGCTTTCTTT. The entire variable domain, with the rest obtained from reference TRBV2 and TRBJ1-1, is as follows: EPEVTQTPSHQVTQMGQEVILRCVPISNHLYFYWYRQILGQKVEFLVSFYNNEISEKSEIFDDQFSVERPDGSNFTLKIRSTKLEDSAMYFCASSIRGTEAFFGQGTRLTVV.

This rearrangement joins TRBV5-6 to TRBJ2-7; TRBD2 agrees at 8 bases. Germline V gene sequence: CDR1 SGHDT, CDR2 YYEEEE. V lost 5 bases to trimming and J lost 0 bases; unmatched junction nucleotides: 7. This CDR3 contains 15 residues. CDR3 amino acids: CASSRTSLSSYEQYF. DNA for the CDR3: TGTGCCAGCAGTCGGACTAGCCTAAGCTCCTACGAGCAGTACTTC.

A few counts support this clone. This rearrangement joins TRBV24-1 to TRBJ1-1; TRBD1 matches at 8 bases. CDR1 and CDR2 (germline): KGHDR, SFDVKD. This CDR3 is built from 13 residues. V shed 2 bases and J 8 bases; nucleotides not matched to a gene: 3. The CDR3 bases are TGTGCCACCAGTGATTGGAGGACAGGGGAAGCTTTCTTT. Residues: CATSDWRTGEAFF.

This chain uses TRBV29-1 with TRBJ2-1, with D possibly matching TRBD1 (6 bases). Trimming shortened V by 6 bases and J by 6 bases, and 18 bases separated the two germline ends. The CDR3 covers 14 residues. Per the germline V gene, CDR1 is SQVTM and CDR2 is ANQGSEA. CDR3 sequence reads: CSVQGIAKSNEQFF. The CDR3 DNA sequence: TGCAGCGTCCAGGGGATAGCTAAGAGCAATGAGCAGTTCTTC.

The chain couples TRBV5-1 to TRBJ2-3, with 10 bases fitting TRBD2. With V trimmed by 5 bases and J by 6 bases, 3 bases remained unmatched. Germline V gives CDR1 SGHRS, CDR2 YFSETQ. The CDR3 totals 13 residues. The CDR3 sequence: CASRAAGGDTQYF. CDR3 bases: TGCGCCAGCAGGGCAGCGGGAGGGGATACGCAGTATTTT. Filled out from reference TRBV5-1 and TRBJ2-3, the complete variable domain reads KAGVTQTPRYLIKTRGQQVTLSCSPISGHRSVSWYQQTPGQGLQFLFEYFSETQRNKGNFPGRFSGRQFSNSRSEMNVSTLELGDSALYLCASRAAGGDTQYFGPGTRLTVL.

Many counts were recorded for this clone. This chain uses TRBV6-7 with TRBJ1-2; tentatively, D is TRBD1 (5 bases). TRBV6-7 is an open reading frame whose function is uncertain. The V end lost 0 bases, the J end lost 4 bases, and 12 bases lay between the germline ends. The CDR3 covers 15 residues. CDR3 in DNA: TGTGCCAGCAGTTACTCGGGGCGATCGCCCTATGGCTACACCTTC. Encoded protein: CASSYSGRSPYGYTF.

The DNA for the CDR3 is TGTGCCAGCAGCACCGGACCCACGGGAGGGGAGCTGTTTTTT. Its translation: CASSTGPTGGELFF. The chain links TRBV7-3 to TRBJ2-2; D possibly corresponds to TRBD2 (5 bases). The CDR3 extends over 14 amino acids. Trimming cost V 5 bases and J 8 bases, with 15 bases left between them. Per germline, CDR1 SGHTA and CDR2 FQGTGA.

This chain joins TRBV19 and TRBJ1-6; 7 nucleotides match TRBD1. Unmatched junction bases numbered 2, after V lost 7 bases and J lost 5 bases. CDR3 size: 13 residues. Germline V gives CDR1 LNHDA, CDR2 SQIVND (reference sequence). DNA of the CDR3: TGTGCCAGTAAAGACAGGGATAATTCACCCCTCCACTTT. It specifies CASKDRDNSPLHF.

This clone was seen more than once but under ten times. The chain recombines TRBV7-9 with TRBJ1-1, with TRBD1 identical over 8 bases. Germline V gene data show CDR1 as SEHNR and CDR2 as FQNEAQ (reference sequence). CDR3 length: 18 residues. V lost 3 bases and J lost 3; bases outside the gene matches: 15. The CDR3 sequence: CASSFPGQGARVDTEAFF. The CDR3 DNA sequence: TGTGCCAGCAGCTTCCCCGGGCAGGGGGCGAGAGTGGACACTGAAGCTTTCTTT.

CDR3 amino acids: CASSPLAGGQETQYF. The CDR3, as DNA: TGTGCCAGCAGTCCTTTAGCGGGGGGTCAAGAGACCCAGTACTTC. The chain uses TRBV27 and TRBJ2-5; 10 bases line up with TRBD2. This CDR3 spans 15 amino acids. Germline loops: CDR1 MNHEY, CDR2 SMNVEV (reference sequence). With 5 bases clipped from V and 2 bases from J, the junction kept 5 bases outside the gene matches.

The rearrangement uses TRBV11-2 and TRBJ2-1, with a tentative D call TRBD2 (5 bases). The CDR3 has 16 residues. CDR1 is SGHAT, CDR2 FQNNGV, per germline. V was shortened by 1 base and J by 4 bases, with 14 bases between the two germline ends. The CDR3: CASSLVVANLYNEQFF. DNA of the CDR3: TGTGCCAGCAGCTTAGTCGTAGCGAACTTATACAATGAGCAGTTCTTC.

This sequence joins TRBV3-1 (or the pseudogene TRBV3-2) and TRBJ2-1, with TRBD2 matching 9 bases. The V and J ends lost 6 bases and 8 bases, in that order; junction bases with no gene match: 8. The CDR3 spans 14 residues. Germline V lookup: CDR1 LGHDT, CDR2 YNNKEL (reference sequence). The chain's CDR3 is CASSPGLAGDEQFF. CDR3 in DNA: TGTGCCAGCAGTCCGGGACTAGCAGGGGATGAGCAGTTCTTC.

This chain connects TRBV6-5 to TRBJ1-1; possible D gene TRBD1, 5 bases. This CDR3 has 12 residues. The V end was cut by 11 bases, the J end by 5 bases, with 15 bases between. Germline-derived CDR1 and CDR2 are MNHEY and SVGAGI. This CDR3 reads CAAKLDKTEAFF. The CDR3 DNA reads as TGTGCCGCGAAGTTGGACAAAACTGAAGCTTTCTTT.

The chain joins TRBV7-9 to TRBJ1-1, with 7 bases aligning to TRBD1. There are 14 residues in the CDR3. J lost 6 bases, V lost 2 bases, and 6 bases had no gene match. Germline CDR1 SEHNR, CDR2 FQNEAQ (reference sequence). CDR3 bases: TGTGCCAGCAGCTTATTACAGGGGTTGCCTGAAGCTTTCTTT. It encodes CASSLLQGLPEAFF.

This clone has a handful of counts. The CDR3 DNA sequence: TGTGCCAGCAGCTTACAGGGGGCTGAGTCACCCCTCCACTTT. Translating gives CASSLQGAESPLHF. V gene TRBV5-4 combines with J gene TRBJ1-6; 9 nucleotides align to TRBD1. V lost 2 bases to trimming and J lost 10 bases; unmatched junction nucleotides: 4. The germline V gene encodes CDR1 SGHNT and CDR2 YYREEE (reference sequence). The CDR3 spans 14 residues.

The chain recombines TRBV5-1 with TRBJ2-1; 8 bases line up with TRBD2. The ends lost 2 bases at V and 4 bases at J; junction bases unmatched: 5. Germline loops: CDR1 SGHRS, CDR2 YFSETQ. This CDR3 region has 15 residues. Here the CDR3 reads CASSFTSGTYNEQFF. The CDR3, as DNA: TGCGCCAGCAGCTTTACTAGCGGAACTTACAATGAGCAGTTCTTC.